Included here is one T cell receptor beta chain sequence, with context. Its antigen is not identified. Germline assignment: CDR1 LGHDT and CDR2 YNNKEL (reference sequence). Trimming cost V 1 base and J 6 bases; bases outside gene matches: 6. The CDR3 has 16 residues. Viral peptide pools were used in the ViraFEST assay to expand antigen-specific CD4+ T cells, and sequencing came afterward. Upon completion of more than eight days in culture, CD4+ T cells were isolated. Each vaccine recipient was nucleocapsid antibody negative and had no prior SARS-CoV-2 infection. This specimen comes from a study of vaccination effects on CD4 cells after COVID-19. Sequencing was performed with immunoSEQ multiplex PCR; in TCRdb, only in-frame clones are kept and a portion is missing. This table holds under 55,000 clones, 79% found once.

This material consisted of CD4+ T cells from PBMCs cultured with HCoV-OC43 spike peptides, taken before COVID-19 vaccination. The subset: HCoV-OC43 spike overlapping peptide pool stimulation. V is TRBV3-1 (or the pseudogene TRBV3-2) and J is TRBJ2-3, with 11 bases identical to TRBD2. This receptor was identified in a human donor who received a COVID-19 vaccine. CDR3 loop: CASSQGLAGSGDTQYF. The DNA for the CDR3 is TGTGCCAGCAGCCAAGGACTAGCGGGGTCGGGTGATACGCAGTATTTT.